This TCR beta chain was obtained from a study of T-cell reconstitution after alpha-beta-depleted transplantation in children. Broader study findings: Hyperexpanded clones declined; after one year, newly produced T cells mostly supplied diversity. Surviving recipient cells, namely T cells and thymic progenitors, were the source of high day-60 TCRbeta diversity in some patients. About two months after transplant, alpha-beta T cells reportedly came from several hundred expanded graft clones.

The library targeted TCRbeta and was prepared with unique molecular identifiers. TCRdb independently ran MiXCR on the PCR reads; one entry per CDR3 protein. The data hold about 440,000 distinct CDR3 sequences, with approximately 42% observed a single time. This clonotype has a count of ten or more. What it binds is unknown. Sequences were derived from PBMCs, sampled before TCRalphabeta/CD19-depleted stem cell transplant. This clonotype originated in a girl aged 2-10 years with aplastic anemia, due to receive a stem cell transplant.

The CDR3 spells CASSLQGAVGYTF. Written as DNA, the CDR3 is TGTGCCAGCAGTCTCCAGGGGGCTGTTGGCTACACCTTC. The chain links TRBV2 to TRBJ1-2; 8 bases fit TRBD1. The V gene end was trimmed by 5 bases and the J gene end by 7 bases; junction bases not matched to a gene: 6. The CDR3 loop spans 13 amino acids. Germline assignment: CDR1 SNHLY and CDR2 FYNNEI.